This T cell receptor (beta chain) was profiled in a study of Graves' ophthalmopathy and Graves' hyperthyroidism. Study conclusions and caveats: Ophthalmopathy could be told apart from stable hyperthyroidism by a 13-signature model (about 90% sensitivity, around 79% specificity). Prediction of ophthalmopathy progression reached about 71% sensitivity and around 72% specificity.

The CDR3 has 18 amino acids. The germline V and J ends were trimmed by 2 bases and 7 bases, with 26 bases remaining between them. CDR1 and CDR2 (germline): SGHAT, FQNNGV. Using RNA transcripts, the TCR beta CDR3 regions were amplified. The library came from an HTBI-primed first-round RT-PCR and a second-round multiplex PCR. Via MiXCR, TCRdb re-called the multiplex PCR reads, giving one row per CDR3 protein. The repertoire holds hundreds of thousands of distinct CDR3 sequences, with 20% to 25% as singletons. Of note for this clonotype: No antigen is known for it.

Hyperthyroidism patients, all newly diagnosed, had under 2 months' duration and ages of 18 to 65. This sequence originates from a woman aged 18-35 years with stable Graves' hyperthyroidism. Some clones in this sample may be carry-over from other donors' samples. Source material: peripheral blood. The chain joins TRBV11-2 to TRBJ2-5; either TRBD1 or TRBD2 may supply D (6 bases each). The CDR3 DNA reads as TGTGCCAGCAGCTTACCAAGAACAAGGGGGAGGCCCTCAGTGACCCAGTACTTC. Its translation is CASSLPRTRGRPSVTQYF. The variable domain in full, completed from reference TRBV11-2 and TRBJ2-5, reads EAGVAQSPRYKIIEKRQSVAFWCNPISGHATLYWYQQILGQGPKLLIQFQNNGVVDDSQLPKDRFSAERLKGVDSTLKIQPAKLEDSAVYLCASSLPRTRGRPSVTQYFGPGTRLLVL.